Sequencing of this TCR beta chain was carried out in a study of T cell responses to AZD1222 COVID-19 vaccine. Here immunoSEQ multiplex PCR was the method, and the copy in TCRdb shows in-frame clones only, minus some. The profile shows around 130,000 clones, about 89% of them singletons. The CDR3 loop spans 14 amino acids. Germline loops: CDR1 KGHSH, CDR2 LQKENI. V was shortened by 6 bases and J by 5 bases, with 16 bases between the two germline ends. The source was peripheral blood, collected 28 days after the second AZD1222 dose. The chain joins TRBV18 to TRBJ1-1, with a possible D match to TRBD1 (6 bases). This clonotype was obtained from an adult who received the AZD1222 COVID-19 vaccine. The CDR3 region is CASSNPGQRTEAFF. The CDR3 nucleotides are TGTGCCAGCTCCAATCCGGGACAACGTACTGAAGCTTTCTTT.